The clone carrying this T cell receptor (beta chain) was counted only a few times. Antigen unknown. Study processing details: Filtering differed for immunoSEQ, which gave only junction sequences without quality scores. Generated by immunoSEQ multiplex PCR, the TCRdb table keeps only in-frame clones and is missing some. V and J calls plus clone size are reproduced from that table; the DNA served to infer D and trimming. The sample lists 950,000 to 1,100,000 clones; under 80% were seen once. The source of the sample is a study of shared clonotypes between healthy human individuals. Germline-derived CDR1 and CDR2 are MNHNY and SVGAGI (reference sequence). V was clipped by 5 bases and J by 6 bases; unmatched bases: 8. This CDR3 comprises 14 residues. A CD45RA+ naive subset and a CD45RA-negative memory subset were split from CD4+ cells. Study findings and constraints: It was the non-shared clonotypes that had lower generation probabilities than clonotypes shared by all four donors.

The rearrangement uses TRBV6-6 and TRBJ1-2, with 8 bases fitting TRBD1. The receptor's source is a man younger than 30 in good health. The sample comprised memory CD4+ T cells sorted from blood. As to subset: CD45RA-negative fraction. CDR3 sequence reads: CASSPRTGWNGYTF. The CDR3 DNA follows: TGTGCCAGCAGTCCCCGGACAGGGTGGAATGGCTACACCTTC.